The rows below give T cell receptor beta chains drawn from one sample of a study of technical replicates of blood from a handful of donors. Sequencing used immunoSEQ multiplex PCR; TCRdb keeps in-frame clones, though not all of them. Altogether approximately 58,000 clones are present, about 82% being singletons, with the ten largest covering approximately 5.4%. The sample was PBMCs. The receptors stem from a human donor in good health. Some clones in this sample may be carry-over from other donors' samples. The conserved cysteine and the conserved F or W are not part of the CDR3 here. Fields, in order: clone size, J gene, V gene, CDR3 protein. Some rows mark clone size as missing; the rest say once, few, many or name a class of expanded clone.

.	TRBJ2-3	TRBV7-3	ASSRLAVSTDTQY
few	TRBJ1-6	TRBV10-3	AARGQGGSPLH
.	TRBJ1-3	TRBV4-3	ASSQVSGTNGNTIY
.	TRBJ2-5	TRBV27	ASSLAGTQY
.	TRBJ2-1	TRBV4-3	ASSPGGGQGVNEQF
.	TRBJ1-2	TRBV7-2	ASSLAPLANYGYT
.	TRBJ2-7	TRBV5-1	ASSLTGSPSYEQY
.	TRBJ2-5	TRBV21-1	ASSKRTSGREQETQY
.	TRBJ2-3	TRBV7-9	ASSLLAGSSTDTQY
once	TRBJ1-2	TRBV5-6	ASSLGSTGVDGYT
.	TRBJ2-4	TRBV6-1	ASSEGGFSGPKNIQY
once	TRBJ1-4	TRBV5-4	ASRMTGTNEKLF
.	TRBJ2-1	TRBV6-5	ASRDTDNEQF
once	TRBJ1-2	TRBV5-1	ASSPSGGNGYT
.	TRBJ1-6	TRBV11-2	ASSPSSGPNSPLH
.	TRBJ1-2	TRBV5-4	ASSLSGRGRGVSGYT
.	TRBJ2-1	TRBV13	ASSLEGQGTSEQF
.	TRBJ2-7	TRBV28	ASSLSQGGAYEQY
.	TRBJ2-2	TRBV29-1	SGSGGESGELF
.	TRBJ2-7	TRBV29-1	SARLAGAVEQY
.	TRBJ2-5	TRBV30	AWSKGLAPPTQY
.	TRBJ1-5	TRBV5-1	ASRPGPQDNQPQH
.	TRBJ2-3	TRBV7-2	ASSLELAGGTTQY
.	TRBJ1-1	TRBV6-5	ASSYGGMNTEAF
once	TRBJ2-7	TRBV6-6	ASSYPGQTSYEQY
.	TRBJ1-2	TRBV7-9	ATASWEGDLNYGYT
.	TRBJ1-6	TRBV19	ASRDRVHSYNSPLH
.	TRBJ2-5	TRBV18	ASSSNRQGSETQY
.	TRBJ2-1	TRBV7-2	ASSPRVVYNEQF
.	TRBJ2-7	TRBV6-6	ASTPGGITYEQY
.	TRBJ2-7	TRBV7-2	ASSLERQIIYEQY
.	TRBJ2-5	TRBV5-4	ASSWMDREETQY
.	TRBJ2-3	TRBV4-3	ASSRGLAGEDTQY
.	TRBJ1-2	TRBV19	ASSPRDSRYGYT
.	TRBJ1-2	TRBV29-1	SVSGTGVGFNYGYT
.	TRBJ2-7	TRBV18	ASARDRGSYEQY
once	TRBJ1-2	TRBV5-1	ASSLESGPRKGYT
.	TRBJ2-1	TRBV7-6	ASSPFGPGSYNEQF
once	TRBJ1-5	TRBV5-1	ASSLGCRVLLYQPQH
.	TRBJ2-2	TRBV30	AWKNKNTGELF
.	TRBJ1-1	TRBV25-1	ASSWEATEAF
.	TRBJ1-4	TRBV25-1	ASSARQGVQKLF
few	TRBJ1-2	TRBV5-1	ASSSRGTGNNYGYT
.	TRBJ1-2	TRBV5-5	ASSFSEGVYGYT
.	TRBJ1-2	TRBV10-3	AISGTEIYGYT
few	TRBJ1-1	TRBV27	ASRYTDRMNTEAF
.	TRBJ1-2	TRBV30	AWITTRGRSYT
.	TRBJ2-7	TRBV2	ASSGLAAYEQY
once	TRBJ2-7	TRBV9	ASSPRLATNYEQY
.	TRBJ2-3	TRBV29-1	SVGPGGDTQY
.	TRBJ2-6	TRBV7-8	ASSFNRFLGANVLT
.	TRBJ1-2	TRBV5-6	ASSELGIPPHGYT
.	TRBJ2-7	TRBV7-2	ASSPTSGAYEQY
.	TRBJ1-2	TRBV9	ASSATGDTLGYT
.	TRBJ2-3	TRBV5-1	ASSLGDITDTQY
once	TRBJ1-5	TRBV2	ASSGSARAISNQPQH
.	TRBJ2-7	TRBV7-9	ASSLAPREAHEQY
.	TRBJ2-1	TRBV9	ASSVAPFGGAVPEQF
.	TRBJ2-7	TRBV9	ASSVGDRGSYEQY
.	TRBJ2-7	TRBV5-1	ASSSWTSGGYEQY